One sample yielded the 13 T cell receptor beta chains listed below, sequenced in a study of OX40 agonist ivuxolimab in advanced cancers. The protocol was immunoSEQ multiplex PCR, while the TCRdb copy is restricted to in-frame clones and leaves out a portion. The sample comprises roughly 61,000 clones, roughly 90% of which are singletons, and about 19% rests with the top ten. The source was CD4+ or CD8+ T cells sorted from blood, collected in a trial of the OX40 agonist ivuxolimab. The receptors derive from an adult with an advanced solid tumor such as melanoma, head and neck, liver or kidney cancer.

V usage is TRBV2 and J usage is TRBJ2-7, with D unresolved. The CDR3 has 10 residues. The V gene lost 2 bases and the J gene lost 6 bases, with 2 bases spanning the gap. Germline CDR1 SNHLY, CDR2 FYNNEI. CDR3 protein: CASSEFEQYF. Written as DNA, the CDR3 is TGTGCCAGCAGTGAATTCGAGCAGTACTTC. The full variable domain, completed using reference TRBV2 and TRBJ2-7, is EPEVTQTPSHQVTQMGQEVILRCVPISNHLYFYWYRQILGQKVEFLVSFYNNEISEKSEIFDDQFSVERPDGSNFTLKIRSTKLEDSAMYFCASSEFEQYFGPGTRLTVT.

The V call is TRBV28, the J call TRBJ1-2; 9 bases map to TRBD1. V trimming: 3 bases; J trimming: 4 bases; junction bases outside the gene matches: 6. Germline V lookup: CDR1 MDHEN, CDR2 SYDVKM. The CDR3 is made up of 15 amino acids. The CDR3 sequence: CASSLAGTGSYGYTF. As DNA, the CDR3 is TGTGCCAGCAGTTTGGCCGGGACAGGGAGCTATGGCTACACCTTC.

CDR3 sequence: CASSSRLARETQYF. The CDR3 DNA sequence: TGTGCCAGCAGCTCGCGACTAGCGAGAGAGACCCAGTACTTC. V gene TRBV5-5 combines with J gene TRBJ2-5, with 8 bases aligning to TRBD2. The CDR3 spans 14 residues. Germline V gene data show CDR1 as SGHKS and CDR2 as YYEKEE (reference sequence). With 3 bases clipped from V and 4 bases from J, the junction kept 5 bases outside the gene matches.

The chain has TRBV27 and TRBJ2-7, with TRBD1 matching 7 bases. There are 15 residues in the CDR3. Looked up from germline, CDR1 is MNHEY and CDR2 is SMNVEV (reference sequence). Germline trimming cut 6 bases from V and 2 bases from J; bases unmatched to any gene: 10. CDR3 coding DNA: TGTGCCAGCAGAGCCGGGACAGCTATCACCTACGAGCAGTACTTC. It is translated as CASRAGTAITYEQYF.

The V and J genes are TRBV9 and TRBJ2-1; D gene ambiguous. Germline assignment: CDR1 SGDLS and CDR2 YYNGEE. Trimming took 0 bases from V and 8 from J, leaving 9 bases between them. The CDR3 is made up of 13 amino acids. CDR3 in DNA: TGTGCCAGCAGCGTAGAAAGGCTGGATGAGCAGTTCTTC. Its protein product is CASSVERLDEQFF. The full variable domain, rest sourced from reference TRBV9 and TRBJ2-1, is DSGVTQTPKHLITATGQRVTLRCSPRSGDLSVYWYQQSLDQGLQFLIQYYNGEERAKGNILERFSAQQFPDLHSELNLSSLELGDSALYFCASSVERLDEQFFGPGTRLTVL.

This clone came up once. V usage is TRBV27 and J usage is TRBJ2-5; D is unclear. The CDR3 has 13 amino acids. Germline V gives CDR1 MNHEY, CDR2 SMNVEV (reference sequence). The germline V and J ends were trimmed by 6 bases and 1 base, with 9 bases remaining between them. The chain's CDR3 is CASRRYSQETQYF. The DNA for the CDR3 is TGTGCCAGCAGAAGGTACAGCCAAGAGACCCAGTACTTC.

Turning to this clone: Different DNA sequences within this sample yield the same CDR3. The genes are TRBV6-5 and TRBJ1-5; D is perhaps TRBD1 (6 bases). The length of the CDR3 is 16 residues. V lost 0 bases and J lost 3, with 12 bases in between. Germline V CDR1 and CDR2: MNHEY, SVGAGI. CDR3 residues: CASSYSDPGDNQPQHF. The CDR3 DNA reads TGTGCCAGCAGTTACTCGGATCCAGGGGACAATCAGCCCCAGCATTTT.

The chain joins TRBV9 to TRBJ2-5, with 11 nucleotides matching TRBD2. V trimming: 4 bases; J trimming: 5 bases; junction bases outside the gene matches: 7. This CDR3 comprises 15 residues. Germline V CDR1 and CDR2: SGDLS, YYNGEE. CDR3 DNA: TGTGCCAGCAGCCCCGGGACTAGCGGTGGGGAGACCCAGTACTTC. It specifies CASSPGTSGGETQYF.

This clone has only one observation. The chain employs TRBV9 and TRBJ2-7; 7 nucleotides align to TRBD1. CDR1 is SGDLS, CDR2 YYNGEE, per germline. The CDR3 sequence is 17 residues long. After removal of 3 bases from V and 1 base from J, the junction contained 13 bases not matched to a gene. CDR3 DNA sequence: TGTGCCAGCAGCGGGTACACGGGACAGTCTTCTTCCTACGAGCAGTACTTC. Translated: CASSGYTGQSSSYEQYF.

This chain joins TRBV15 and TRBJ2-7, with a possible D match to TRBD1 (5 bases). V was pared by 5 bases and J by 2 bases, with 10 bases between. The CDR3 runs 13 residues. Germline lookup yields CDR1 LNHNV and CDR2 YYDKDF (reference sequence). The CDR3 is CATSFLGAYEQYF. In DNA, the CDR3 is TGTGCCACCAGCTTCCTAGGGGCCTACGAGCAGTACTTC.

The rearrangement links TRBV29-1 to TRBJ2-7; D unresolved. CDR1 SQVTM and CDR2 ANQGSEA come from the germline V gene. Trimming cost V 0 bases and J 2 bases, with 8 bases left between them. The CDR3 consists of 13 residues. The CDR3 is CSVEEPSTYEQYF. The CDR3 nucleotides are TGCAGCGTTGAAGAACCCAGCACCTACGAGCAGTACTTC.

This clone occurred once. The gene calls are TRBV27 and TRBJ2-1, with 10 bases identical to TRBD2. Germline CDR1 and CDR2: MNHEY and SMNVEV (reference sequence). V lost 5 bases, J lost 3 bases, and 4 bases stayed unmatched. This CDR3 has 15 residues. Here the CDR3 reads CASSISGGFYNEQFF. The CDR3 region has the DNA TGTGCCAGCAGTATTAGCGGGGGGTTCTACAATGAGCAGTTCTTC.

For this clone: At one of its ends the junction is not consistent with the germline gene, which may arise from a read error. The chain links TRBV5-4 to TRBJ2-5, with 7 positions matching TRBD2. CDR3 size: 12 residues. Germline-derived CDR1 and CDR2 are SGHNT and YYREEE (reference sequence). The CDR3 region is CASSLGAGTTHF. In DNA form, the CDR3 reads TGTGCCAGCAGCTTGGGTGCGGGGACTACCCACTTC. Complete variable domain (other parts from reference TRBV5-4 and TRBJ2-5): ETGVTQSPTHLIKTRGQQVTLRCSSQSGHNTVSWYQQALGQGPQFIFQYYREEENGRGNFPPRFSGLQFPNYSSELNVNALELDDSALYLCASSLGAGTTHFGPGTRLLVL.